The 30 T cell receptor beta chains listed next were all sequenced from one sample in a study of T cell clonality in common variable immunodeficiency. Assay: immunoSEQ multiplex PCR; the TCRdb copy retains only in-frame clones and omits some. The specimen has 55,000 or so clones, none found just once. Sequenced input: peripheral blood mononuclear cells. These receptors all come from a person aged 18 to 70 in good health.

This clone was seen repeatedly, ten times or more. With the read ending 3 residues before the CDR3 end, the germline J gene is used to fill in that end. This chain connects TRBV14 to TRBJ2-2; the match to TRBD1 covers 7 bases. Trimming removed 4 bases from V and 0 bases from J; junction bases left unmatched: 11. This CDR3 contains 18 residues. CDR1 and CDR2 (germline): SGHDN, FVKESK. The sequenced part of the CDR3 DNA is TGTGCCAGCAGCCCAGGGACAGCGCCGGGCCCGAACACCGGGGAG. It codes for CASSPGTAPGPNTGE. From start to end, the CDR3 is CASSPGTAPGPNTGELFF.

This clone was detected ten times or more. The sequence runs out 3 residues before the end of the CDR3; the remainder is reconstructed from the germline J gene. The rearrangement links TRBV7-2 to TRBJ1-1; tentatively, D is TRBD1 (5 bases). There are 13 residues in the CDR3. The germline CDR1 and CDR2 sequences are SGHTA and FQGNSA. The CDR3 loop is CASSLAGPWGAFF. The CDR3 bases that were read are TGTGCCAGCAGCTTAGCGGGGCCCTGGGGA.

The table lists this clone with many counts. Read coverage stops 3 residues before the CDR3 terminus; the germline J gene supplies the remainder. The V call is TRBV14, the J call TRBJ2-1, with 11 positions matching TRBD2. Trimming took 4 bases from V and 3 from J; bases not matched to a gene: 2. The germline gives CDR1 SGHDN, CDR2 FVKESK. The CDR3 spans 15 residues. The DNA read from the CDR3 is TGTGCCAGCAGCCGACTAGCGGGAAACTACAATGAG. This translates into CASSRLAGNYNE. In full, the CDR3 is CASSRLAGNYNEQFF.

This clone was counted at least ten times. The sequenced fragment ends 3 residues before the CDR3 boundary, so the rest is inferred from the germline J gene. The J gene is TRBJ2-7, the V gene TRBV7-8; no clear D gene. Looked up from germline, CDR1 is SGHVS and CDR2 is FQNEAQ. The CDR3 extends over 16 amino acids. V shed 1 base and J shed 2 bases, with 15 bases lying between them. CDR3 sequence: CASSLVSWRPAYEQYF. Incomplete CDR3 DNA: TGTGCCAGCAGCTTAGTATCGTGGCGGCCAGCCTACGAG.

This clone was found many times. Sequencing ends 3 residues short of the CDR3 end; the germline J gene provides the rest. The chain joins TRBV5-1 to TRBJ1-4, with 9 bases that match TRBD1. The V gene's germline CDR1 is SGHRS and CDR2 YFSETQ. This CDR3 has 15 amino acids. Germline trimming cut 3 bases from V and 6 bases from J; bases unmatched to any gene: 6. The sequenced part of the CDR3 DNA is TGCGCCAGCAGCTCCGGACAGGGGAGGCATGAAAAA. Translating it yields CASSSGQGRHEK. Given in full, the CDR3 is CASSSGQGRHEKLFF.

Ten or more counts support this clone. CDR3 DNA (partial): TGCGCCAGCAGCGTCCAGGGGGACACTGAA. Its protein is CASSVQGDTE. The full CDR3 reads CASSVQGDTEAFF. The V call is TRBV5-1, the J call TRBJ1-1, with TRBD1 matching 7 bases. The sequenced fragment ends 3 residues before the CDR3 boundary, so the rest is inferred from the germline J gene. The CDR3 is 13 amino acids. Losses at the gene ends were 4 bases for V and 3 bases for J; bases not matched to a gene: 3. Germline CDR1 is SGHRS and CDR2 is YFSETQ.

A word on this clone: The sequenced fragment ends 3 residues before the CDR3 boundary, so the rest is inferred from the germline J gene. This chain joins TRBV10-2 and TRBJ1-5; possibly TRBD1 for D (5 bases). Trimming pared 6 bases from V and 3 bases from J, leaving 12 bases between. CDR1 WSHSY and CDR2 SAAADI come from the germline V gene. The CDR3 contains 14 residues. CDR3 bases read: TGCGCCAGCAGAGGGACGGACTACAATCAGCCC. Amino acid sequence: CASRGTDYNQP. The whole CDR3 region reads CASRGTDYNQPQHF.

This clone was found many times. The part of the CDR3 DNA that was read is TGTGCCAGTAGTATAAATCAGGGAGCTACCACTGAA. The encoded protein is CASSINQGATTE. In full, the CDR3 reads CASSINQGATTEAFF. The rearrangement joins TRBV19 to TRBJ1-1; D perhaps matches TRBD1 (5 bases). The read stops 3 residues short of the end of the CDR3; the missing end is completed from the germline J gene. CDR3 length: 15 residues. Per germline, CDR1 LNHDA and CDR2 SQIVND (reference sequence). V was trimmed by 2 bases and J by 4 bases, leaving 14 bases between them.

This clone occurred many times. The read halts 3 residues ahead of the CDR3 end, with the missing end drawn from the germline J gene. J is TRBJ2-7 and V is TRBV6-2 or TRBV6-3; the match to TRBD1 covers 10 bases. The CDR3 length is 15 residues. Germline V gives CDR1 MNHEY, CDR2 SVGEGT. The V and J ends lost 4 bases and 6 bases, in that order; junction bases with no gene match: 9. The CDR3 loop reads CASSSTGTGVSEQYF. Incomplete CDR3 DNA: TGTGCCAGCAGTTCCACCGGGACAGGGGTGTCCGAG.

This clone was seen ten or more times. The CDR3 extends 3 residues past the end of the read, so its final part is completed from the germline J gene. The chain recombines TRBV9 with TRBJ1-2; 7 bases fit TRBD1. The CDR3 spans 14 residues. The germline V gene has CDR1 SGDLS and CDR2 YYNGEE. The trim removed 3 bases at V and 6 bases at J, leaving 8 bases unmatched. Partial CDR3 DNA: TGTGCCAGCAGCGGAGGAGGGGGCCTGGATGGC. Protein: CASSGGGGLDG. The entire CDR3 sequence reads CASSGGGGLDGYTF.

This clone was picked up many times. The CDR3 end lies 3 residues beyond the end of the read and is filled in from the germline J gene. This chain connects TRBV7-6 to TRBJ2-7; D not resolved. This CDR3 spans 13 amino acids. V lost 0 bases and J lost 3, with 6 bases in between. Germline V gives CDR1 SGHVS, CDR2 FNYEAQ. Partial CDR3 DNA: TGTGCCAGCAGCTTAGCCGGTATCTACGAG. It is translated as CASSLAGIYE. The CDR3 in its entirety is CASSLAGIYEQYF.

This clone was counted ten times or more. The read terminates 3 residues ahead of where the CDR3 ends, so the germline J gene completes it. V gene TRBV3-1 (or the pseudogene TRBV3-2) combines with J gene TRBJ2-2; 14 positions agree with TRBD2. The CDR3 has 17 amino acids. The germline V gene encodes CDR1 LGHDT and CDR2 YNNKEL (reference sequence). The junction had 14 bases not matched to a gene; V was cut back by 10 bases and J by 7 bases. The DNA read from the CDR3 is TGTGCCACCGGGACTAGCGGGAGTAGAGTTTTGGGCGGGGAG. Translation gives CATGTSGSRVLGGE. The CDR3 as a whole reads CATGTSGSRVLGGELFF.

Many counts were recorded for this clone. The covered CDR3 bases are TGCAGTGCTAGAACTAGCGGGAGTTCTACCGGGGAG. This codes for CSARTSGSSTGE. The whole CDR3 is CSARTSGSSTGELFF. The V and J genes are TRBV20-1 and TRBJ2-2; 11 positions match TRBD2. The read terminates 3 residues before the CDR3 end, so the remaining end is supplied by the germline J gene. Germline CDR1 is DFQATT and CDR2 is SNEGSKA (reference sequence). This CDR3 comprises 15 residues. Trimming cost V 2 bases and J 5 bases; bases outside gene matches: 4.

Many counts were recorded for this clone. The CDR3 goes on 3 residues after the read ends, and that part is filled in from the germline J gene. The rearrangement uses TRBV10-3 and TRBJ1-1; 8 bases agree with TRBD1. The CDR3 loop spans 14 amino acids. After removal of 2 bases from V and 6 bases from J, the junction contained 5 bases not matched to a gene. CDR1 is ENHRY and CDR2 is SYGVKD in the germline V gene. CDR3 DNA (partial): TGTGCCATCAGTGAGGGACAGGGCCGCGCTGAA. Its translation: CAISEGQGRAE. The CDR3, in full, reads CAISEGQGRAEAFF.

This clone appeared many times. The sequence runs out 3 residues before the end of the CDR3; the remainder is reconstructed from the germline J gene. The chain carries TRBV12-3 or TRBV12-4 and TRBJ2-1, with 9 bases lining up with TRBD2. Trimming at V came to 6 bases and at J to 1 base, leaving 4 bases not matched to a gene. This CDR3 is 15 amino acids long. Here the CDR3 reads CASRSSGRSYNEQFF. The part of the CDR3 DNA that was read is TGTGCCAGCAGAAGTAGCGGGAGATCCTACAATGAG.

This clone was seen at least ten times. Sequencing ends 3 residues short of the CDR3 end; the germline J gene provides the rest. The rearrangement uses TRBV28 and TRBJ1-5; 9 nucleotides agree with TRBD1. CDR1 and CDR2 from the germline V gene are MDHEN and SYDVKM. Trimming cost V 7 bases and J 5 bases; bases outside gene matches: 9. This CDR3 contains 15 residues. CDR3 DNA (partial): TGTGCCAGCACTACAACCCGGGACAGGGATCAGCCC. Translated, it gives CASTTTRDRDQP. The full CDR3 sequence reads CASTTTRDRDQPQHF.

This clone came up many times. The read finishes 3 residues shy of the CDR3 end, and the germline J gene is used to complete it. The rearrangement joins TRBV7-8 to TRBJ1-5; D is perhaps TRBD1 (6 bases). CDR1 is SGHVS and CDR2 is FQNEAQ in the germline V gene. The length of the CDR3 is 13 residues. The CDR3 sequence: CAGGGQLDQPQHF. The DNA read from the CDR3 is TGTGCGGGGGGGGGACAATTGGATCAGCCC.

This clone came up many times. The CDR3 extends 3 residues past the end of the read, so its final part is completed from the germline J gene. The rearrangement joins TRBV20-1 to TRBJ1-6; possibly TRBD1 for D (6 bases). Germline assignment: CDR1 DFQATT and CDR2 SNEGSKA (reference sequence). The CDR3 totals 14 residues. V lost 5 bases, J lost 6 bases, and 14 bases lay in between. CDR3 sequence: CSAQTQGRNSPLHF. The DNA read from the CDR3 is TGCAGTGCTCAAACACAGGGTCGTAATTCACCC.

This clone was observed many times. The read terminates 3 residues ahead of where the CDR3 ends, so the germline J gene completes it. The chain uses TRBV20-1 and TRBJ2-1; 8 bases line up with TRBD2. The germline gives CDR1 DFQATT, CDR2 SNEGSKA (reference sequence). This CDR3 has 18 amino acids. J gave up 0 bases and V 3 bases, and 13 bases lay outside the gene matches. The sequenced part of the CDR3 DNA is TGCAGTGCTAGGGCCAGGGTAGGGACTAGGAGCTCCTACAATGAG. Amino acids: CSARARVGTRSSYNE. The CDR3 as a whole reads CSARARVGTRSSYNEQFF.

This clone was seen ten or more times. The read ends 3 residues before the CDR3 terminus; that terminus is restored from the germline J gene. The chain links TRBV20-1 to TRBJ2-1, with 9 bases matching TRBD1. The V and J ends lost 3 bases and 3 bases, in that order; junction bases with no gene match: 6. The CDR3 totals 15 residues. Per the germline V gene, CDR1 is DFQATT and CDR2 is SNEGSKA (reference sequence). CDR3 bases read: TGCAGTGCTAGGGTACCGGGACAGGGCTACAATGAG. This translates into CSARVPGQGYNE. The full CDR3 protein is CSARVPGQGYNEQFF.

This clone was recorded a few times. The CDR3 extends 3 residues past the end of the read, so its final part is completed from the germline J gene. The chain links TRBV5-1 to TRBJ2-7, with a possible D match to TRBD2 (5 bases). This CDR3 region has 13 residues. The V end was cut by 0 bases, the J end by 4 bases, with 8 bases between. Germline-derived CDR1 and CDR2 are SGHRS and YFSETQ. CDR3 residues: CASSLVAGYEQYF. The covered CDR3 bases are TGCGCCAGCAGCTTGGTGGCGGGTTACGAG.

This clone was detected ten times or more. Other DNA sequences in the sample encode the same CDR3. The sequenced CDR3 bases are TGTGCCAGTAGTATAGGTGGCCTGAACACTGAA. This encodes CASSIGGLNTE. Given in full, the CDR3 is CASSIGGLNTEAFF. The chain recombines TRBV19 with TRBJ1-1; D gene unclear. Read sequence stops 3 residues before the CDR3 end, and the germline J gene provides the missing end. The CDR3 is 14 residues long. CDR1 and CDR2 from the germline V gene are LNHDA and SQIVND (reference sequence). V lost 1 base to trimming and J lost 0 bases, with 6 bases between them.

This clone was observed at least ten times. Coverage ceases 3 residues before the CDR3 finishes, and the germline J gene fills in the end. The rearrangement joins TRBV20-1 to TRBJ2-7; 10 bases match TRBD1. This CDR3 contains 14 residues. Trimming took 2 bases from V and 6 from J; bases not matched to a gene: 7. The germline V gene has CDR1 DFQATT and CDR2 SNEGSKA (reference sequence). Here the CDR3 reads CSARTPGQGSEQYF. CDR3 bases read: TGCAGTGCTAGAACTCCGGGACAGGGGTCCGAG.

This clone was observed at least ten times. The read ends 3 residues before the CDR3 terminus; that terminus is restored from the germline J gene. The chain recombines TRBV18 with TRBJ2-3; 8 bases map to TRBD2. The CDR3 consists of 18 residues. The germline V gene encodes CDR1 KGHSH and CDR2 LQKENI. The junction had 9 bases not matched to a gene; V was cut back by 1 base and J by 0 bases. CDR3: CASSPRVAGPTSTDTQYF. The part of the CDR3 DNA that was read is TGTGCCAGCTCACCACGAGTAGCGGGGCCTACTAGCACAGATACG.

Ten or more counts support this clone. The CDR3 extends 3 residues past the end of the read, so its final part is completed from the germline J gene. The rearrangement joins TRBV5-1 to TRBJ2-7; a weak D match, TRBD2 (5 bases). V lost 0 bases and J lost 2, with 12 bases in between. There are 15 residues in the CDR3. Germline V gives CDR1 SGHRS, CDR2 YFSETQ. The part of the CDR3 DNA that was read is TGCGCCAGCAGCTTGGCAGTACTAGAAACCTACGAG. Protein: CASSLAVLETYE. The entire CDR3 is CASSLAVLETYEQYF.

This clone was recorded a few times. Read coverage stops 3 residues before the CDR3 terminus; the germline J gene supplies the remainder. The chain combines TRBV5-1 with TRBJ2-7, with 9 bases identical to TRBD2. V was clipped by 3 bases and J by 6 bases; unmatched bases: 7. Germline CDR1 is SGHRS and CDR2 is YFSETQ. There are 14 residues in the CDR3. CDR3 bases read: TGCGCCAGCAGCTCCGGACTAGCGCCTAGCGAG. Residues: CASSSGLAPSE. The whole CDR3 protein reads CASSSGLAPSEQYF.

This clone was recorded many times. With the read ending 3 residues before the CDR3 end, the germline J gene is used to fill in that end. The chain couples TRBV4-1 to TRBJ2-1; 7 bases match TRBD2. The germline V gene has CDR1 MGHRA and CDR2 YSYEKL. The CDR3 is 18 amino acids. V lost 0 bases and J lost 0; bases outside the gene matches: 8. Incomplete CDR3 DNA: TGCGCCAGCAGCCAAGAAGCGGGGCTAGCGGCCTCCTACAATGAG. Its translation: CASSQEAGLAASYNE. The complete CDR3 reads CASSQEAGLAASYNEQFF.

This clone showed up many times. The sequenced fragment ends 3 residues before the CDR3 boundary, so the rest is inferred from the germline J gene. V usage is TRBV20-1 and J usage is TRBJ1-4, with TRBD1 identical over 10 bases. This CDR3 comprises 13 residues. Unmatched junction bases numbered 4, after V lost 5 bases and J lost 7 bases. Germline CDR1 and CDR2: DFQATT and SNEGSKA (reference sequence). The sequenced CDR3 bases are TGCAGTGCTGAAGACAGGGGGCTTGAAAAA. It codes for CSAEDRGLEK. The full CDR3 protein is CSAEDRGLEKLFF.

In this sample, this clone is large (0.1 to 1%). CDR3 DNA, as far as it was read: TGCGCCAGCAGCTTGAACGGGGGAAATGAAAAA. Its translation is CASSLNGGNEK. The whole CDR3 sequence reads CASSLNGGNEKLFF. J is TRBJ1-4 and V is TRBV5-1; D possibly corresponds to TRBD1 (5 bases). The read halts 3 residues ahead of the CDR3 end, with the missing end drawn from the germline J gene. The CDR3 sequence is 14 residues long. Germline V gene data show CDR1 as SGHRS and CDR2 as YFSETQ. V was shortened by 1 base and J by 5 bases, with 9 bases between the two germline ends.

This clone was picked up many times. Read sequence stops 3 residues before the CDR3 end, and the germline J gene provides the missing end. The genes are TRBV4-2 and TRBJ2-1; 7 positions match TRBD2. The germline gives CDR1 LGHNA, CDR2 YNFKEQ. CDR3 length: 16 residues. The junction had 4 bases not matched to a gene; V was cut back by 2 bases and J by 0 bases. The sequenced CDR3 bases are TGTGCCAGCAGCCAACTGACTAGCACCTCCTACAATGAG. This sequence encodes CASSQLTSTSYNE. The complete CDR3 protein is CASSQLTSTSYNEQFF.